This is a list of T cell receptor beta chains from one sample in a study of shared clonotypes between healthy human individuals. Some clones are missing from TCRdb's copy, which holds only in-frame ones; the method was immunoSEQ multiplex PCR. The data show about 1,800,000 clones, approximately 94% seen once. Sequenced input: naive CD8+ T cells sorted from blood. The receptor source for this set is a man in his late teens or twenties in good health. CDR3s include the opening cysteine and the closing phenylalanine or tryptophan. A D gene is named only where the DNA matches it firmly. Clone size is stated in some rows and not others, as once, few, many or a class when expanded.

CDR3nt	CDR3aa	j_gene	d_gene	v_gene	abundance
TGTGCCAGCAGCTTAGGAGGGAGTTGGGGTAACTATGGCTACACCTTC	CASSLGGSWGNYGYTF	TRBJ1-2	-	TRBV13	-
TGCGCCAGCAGTGAGTCGGATCAGCCCCAGCATTTT	CASSESDQPQHF	TRBJ1-5	-	TRBV10-2	-
TGTGCCAGCAGCTTAGTCGGACAGGGTGCTGAGCAGTTCTTC	CASSLVGQGAEQFF	TRBJ2-1	TRBD1	TRBV7-9	-
TGTGCCAGCAGTTATAACCTTGCTTATACGCAGTATTTT	CASSYNLAYTQYF	TRBJ2-3	-	TRBV6-6	-
TGTGCCATCAGCGGGACAGGGGGCAAGTACGAGCAGTACTTC	CAISGTGGKYEQYF	TRBJ2-7	TRBD1	TRBV10-3	-
TGCGCCAGCAGTGGGGGGACACCCCTGGGAGCTTTCTTT	CASSGGTPLGAFF	TRBJ1-1	-	TRBV10-1	-
TGTGCCAGCTCCCCTCTAGTTGGGGTAGTATCGGCTTTCTTT	CASSPLVGVVSAFF	TRBJ1-1	-	TRBV9	-
TGTGCCAGTAGTATAGCTTGGGGACTAGCTAATGAGCAGTTCTTC	CASSIAWGLANEQFF	TRBJ2-1	TRBD2	TRBV19	-
TGTGCCAGCAGCTTAGCGGGGCGACCACAAGAGACCCAGTACTTC	CASSLAGRPQETQYF	TRBJ2-5	-	TRBV7-3	-
TGTGCCAGCAGGGACTACAGGGGAGCCTATTATGGCTACACCTTC	CASRDYRGAYYGYTF	TRBJ1-2	TRBD1	TRBV6-1	-
TGTGCCAGCAGCCACCGACTAGGTTACAATGAGCAGTTCTTC	CASSHRLGYNEQFF	TRBJ2-1	-	TRBV14	-
TGTGCCAGCAGTTTGTTAGCGGGAGTTATCGAGCAGTACTTC	CASSLLAGVIEQYF	TRBJ2-7	TRBD2	TRBV6-5	-
TGTGCCAGCAGCTTGGAGGTTTGGGGCAGTAACTTCGATGGCTACACCTTC	CASSLEVWGSNFDGYTF	TRBJ1-2	-	TRBV5-4	-
TGTGCCTGGAGTGTAGACAGGACGTACGAGCAGTACTTC	CAWSVDRTYEQYF	TRBJ2-7	-	TRBV30	-
TGCGCCAGCAGCCAAGGGGCCAATGACTACGAGCAGTACTTC	CASSQGANDYEQYF	TRBJ2-7	-	TRBV4-1	few